The T cell receptor (beta chain) described here comes from a study of blood T cell repertoires in COVID-19. About the research overall: Acute-phase and convalescent COVID-19 samples originated in the United States, Italy and Spain. The analysed material was cDNA or gDNA that came from T cells, B-cell-depleted T cells, or PBMCs.

There are 14 residues in the CDR3. Germline V CDR1 and CDR2: MDHEN, SYDVKM. J lost 5 bases, V lost 4 bases, and 5 bases had no gene match. Methods used by the authors: Nucleated cell number was recorded as an estimate derived from reference gene primer amplification. Generated by immunoSEQ multiplex PCR, the TCRdb table keeps only in-frame clones and is missing some. For V, J and clone size, that table is used; D and trimming come from the DNA. The sample consists of more than 250,000 clones, roughly 87% of them appearing once. Sequenced input: peripheral blood. The J gene is TRBJ1-5, the V gene TRBV28, with 7 bases fitting TRBD1. The origin of this receptor is a man over 45 with active or convalescent COVID-19. The CDR3 loop is CASSSGTADQPQHF. The CDR3 region has the DNA TGTGCCAGCAGTTCCGGGACAGCTGATCAGCCCCAGCATTTT. Combining the CDR3 with reference TRBV28 and TRBJ1-5 gives the whole variable domain DVKVTQSSRYLVKRTGEKVFLECVQDMDHENMFWYRQDPGLGLRLIYFSYDVKMKEKGDIPEGYSVSREKKERFSLILESASTNQTSMYLCASSSGTADQPQHFGDGTRLSIL.